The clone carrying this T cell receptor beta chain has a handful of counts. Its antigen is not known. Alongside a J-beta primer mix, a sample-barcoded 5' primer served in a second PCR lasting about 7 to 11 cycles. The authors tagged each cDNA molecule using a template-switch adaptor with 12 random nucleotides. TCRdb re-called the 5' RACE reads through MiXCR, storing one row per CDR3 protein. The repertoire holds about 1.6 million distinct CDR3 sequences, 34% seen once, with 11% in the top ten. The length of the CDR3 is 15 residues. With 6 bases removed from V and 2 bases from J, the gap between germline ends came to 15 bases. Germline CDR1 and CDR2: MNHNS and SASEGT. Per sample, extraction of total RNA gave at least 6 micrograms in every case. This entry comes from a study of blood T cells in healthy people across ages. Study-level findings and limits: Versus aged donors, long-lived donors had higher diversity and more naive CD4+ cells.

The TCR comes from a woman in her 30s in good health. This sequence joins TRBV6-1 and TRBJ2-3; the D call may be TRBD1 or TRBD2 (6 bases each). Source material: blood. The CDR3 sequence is CASSPRWGATDTQYF. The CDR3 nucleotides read TGTGCCAGCAGCCCCAGGTGGGGGGCCACAGATACGCAGTATTTT.